This TCR beta chain was recorded in a study of CD8 T cells in ankylosing spondylitis. Each CDR3 protein is one row after TCRdb ran MiXCR on the 5' RACE reads. The sample includes 150,000 to 250,000 distinct CDR3 sequences, around 13% of them seen just once. J gave up 2 bases and V 6 bases, and 7 bases lay outside the gene matches. Germline CDR1 and CDR2: SNHLY and FYNNEI. CDR3 length: 16 amino acids. This clonotype came up a few times. The chain uses TRBV2 and TRBJ2-3; 11 bases map to TRBD2. The receptor's source is a male donor with ankylosing spondylitis or in good health (not recorded which). The specimen sequenced was blood, either unsorted or a sorted T cell fraction (not recorded which). The DNA of the CDR3 is TGTGCCAGCAGGGAGATAGCGGGAGGGCCCACAGATACGCAGTATTTT. The encoded protein is CASREIAGGPTDTQYF.